The sequence of this T cell receptor beta chain was determined in a study of T cell responses to AZD1222 COVID-19 vaccine. General study points: Just a handful of people given AZD1222 tested seropositive at baseline. The donor cohort was predominantly white British with a female majority, and clonal diversity may have been underestimated.

The data were produced by immunoSEQ multiplex PCR, yet TCRdb's version contains in-frame clones alone and is incomplete. The sample records about 130,000 clones, 92% being singletons. For this clone: The antigen remains undetermined.

The CDR3 extends over 15 amino acids. Germline CDR1 and CDR2: MNHEY and SMNVEV (reference sequence). V lost 3 bases and J lost 1, with 10 bases in between. The sequencing here drew on peripheral blood, taken on day 0 of AZD1222 vaccination. This clonotype was obtained from an adult in good health. The J gene is TRBJ2-1, the V gene TRBV27; D call uncertain. CDR3 amino acids: CASSFGQPSYNEQFF. CDR3 coding DNA: TGTGCCAGCAGTTTCGGGCAGCCTTCCTACAATGAGCAGTTCTTC.